A single sample gave rise to the 14 T cell receptor beta chains below, sequenced in a study of blood T cell repertoires in COVID-19. The assay was immunoSEQ multiplex PCR, and TCRdb's table has in-frame clones only and misses some. The sample lists approximately 240,000 clones, 84% occurring once. The sample taken for sequencing was peripheral blood. The source is a woman aged 35 to 49 who had recovered from COVID-19.

The chain is built from TRBV18 and TRBJ2-1, with 9 bases matching TRBD1. CDR1 is KGHSH, CDR2 LQKENI, per germline. The V segment lost 5 bases and the J segment 5 bases; nucleotides outside the gene matches: 10. The CDR3 runs 16 residues. CDR3 bases: TGTGCCAGCTCAGCCCAATGGGACAGGGTCGACAATGAGCAGTTCTTC. Translation gives CASSAQWDRVDNEQFF.

The V gene is TRBV9, the J gene TRBJ1-4, with D unclear. The CDR3 is 12 residues long. Germline CDR1 and CDR2: SGDLS and YYNGEE. With 4 bases removed from V and 10 bases from J, the gap between germline ends came to 11 bases. The CDR3 loop is CASSIGSGKLFF. CDR3 bases: TGTGCCAGCAGCATAGGATCGGGAAAACTGTTTTTT. Full variable domain (outside the CDR3, taken from reference TRBV9 and TRBJ1-4): DSGVTQTPKHLITATGQRVTLRCSPRSGDLSVYWYQQSLDQGLQFLIQYYNGEERAKGNILERFSAQQFPDLHSELNLSSLELGDSALYFCASSIGSGKLFFGSGTQLSVL.

The V gene is TRBV19, the J gene TRBJ2-5; D is undetermined. Deletions cut 1 base from V and 2 bases from J, with 8 bases between. This CDR3 region has 14 residues. Per germline, CDR1 LNHDA and CDR2 SQIVND (reference sequence). Here the CDR3 DNA reads TGTGCCAGTAGTATAGTTCACAGACAAGAGACCCAGTACTTC. It yields the protein CASSIVHRQETQYF.

V usage is TRBV6-5 and J usage is TRBJ2-1; 10 bases are shared with TRBD1. CDR3 length: 14 amino acids. Germline trimming cut 6 bases from V and 7 bases from J; bases unmatched to any gene: 6. Per germline, CDR1 MNHEY and CDR2 SVGAGI. This chain's CDR3 is CASRPGQGRNEQFF. In DNA form, the CDR3 reads TGTGCCAGCAGACCGGGACAGGGGAGGAATGAGCAGTTCTTC.

V is TRBV27 and J is TRBJ1-6; unclear D gene. Trimming took 3 bases from V and 8 from J, leaving 14 bases between them. The CDR3 consists of 15 residues. CDR1 MNHEY and CDR2 SMNVEV come from the germline V gene (reference sequence). The CDR3 region has the DNA TGTGCCAGCAGTTTCGGGTTTGGAGCGGATTCACCCCTCCACTTT. It translates to CASSFGFGADSPLHF.

This sequence joins TRBV7-9 and TRBJ1-3, with D hard to call. The CDR3 contains 17 residues. Germline V gives CDR1 SEHNR, CDR2 FQNEAQ (reference sequence). V lost 0 bases to trimming and J lost 0 bases, with 12 bases between them. The CDR3 is CASSLAIGLTSGNTIYF. CDR3 in DNA: TGTGCCAGCAGCTTAGCGATAGGACTGACCTCTGGAAACACCATATATTTT.

J is TRBJ2-3 and V is TRBV6-5; D unclear. In germline, CDR1 is MNHEY, CDR2 SVGAGI. CDR3 length: 15 amino acids. Trimming took off 0 bases at V and 0 bases at J, with 7 bases between the two ends. CDR3 coding DNA: TGTGCCAGCAGTTACTCGCAGGCTAGCACAGATACGCAGTATTTT. Translated, it gives CASSYSQASTDTQYF.

This chain joins TRBV7-2 and TRBJ2-7, with D perhaps TRBD2 (6 bases). The V end was cut by 0 bases, the J end by 6 bases, with 9 bases between. Germline-derived CDR1 and CDR2 are SGHTA and FQGNSA. The CDR3 runs to 13 residues. CDR3 amino acids: CASSLAMGGEQYF. CDR3 nucleotide sequence: TGTGCCAGCAGCTTAGCGATGGGGGGCGAGCAGTACTTC.

J is TRBJ2-5 and V is TRBV2, with D unclear. The germline CDR1 and CDR2 sequences are SNHLY and FYNNEI. Trimming stripped 3 bases from V and 3 bases from J, with 14 bases between. This CDR3 contains 15 residues. The CDR3 here is CASSDTPLTKETQYF. The CDR3 region has the DNA TGTGCCAGCAGTGACACTCCACTAACCAAAGAGACCCAGTACTTC.

This chain links TRBV18 with TRBJ1-3; 9 nucleotides align to TRBD1. This CDR3 has 17 amino acids. Germline V gene data show CDR1 as KGHSH and CDR2 as LQKENI. Germline trimming cut 3 bases from V and 4 bases from J; bases unmatched to any gene: 10. CDR3 DNA sequence: TGTGCCAGCTCACCCGAAATGGGACAGGGCGCAGGAAACACCATATATTTT. It codes for CASSPEMGQGAGNTIYF.

The chain joins TRBV6-2 or TRBV6-3 to TRBJ1-2, with D perhaps TRBD1 (6 bases). The V end was cut by 5 bases, the J end by 4 bases, with 11 bases between. Germline-derived CDR1 and CDR2 are MNHEY and SVGEGT. There are 13 residues in the CDR3. CDR3 residues: CASSTGHRYGYTF. The CDR3 DNA reads TGTGCCAGCAGTACGGGACACCGCTATGGCTACACCTTC.

The V gene is TRBV11-2, the J gene TRBJ1-3, with 7 bases that match TRBD1. The V and J ends lost 5 bases and 11 bases, in that order; junction bases with no gene match: 6. CDR3 length equals 12 residues. Germline-derived CDR1 and CDR2 are SGHAT and FQNNGV. The CDR3 loop is CASSPARGSIYF. The CDR3 nucleotides are TGTGCCAGCAGCCCTGCCAGGGGGTCCATATATTTT. The variable domain in full, completed from reference TRBV11-2 and TRBJ1-3, reads EAGVAQSPRYKIIEKRQSVAFWCNPISGHATLYWYQQILGQGPKLLIQFQNNGVVDDSQLPKDRFSAERLKGVDSTLKIQPAKLEDSAVYLCASSPARGSIYFGEGSWLTVV.

A single count supports this clone. The rearrangement joins TRBV4-1 to TRBJ1-6, with 10 positions matching TRBD1. The CDR3 loop spans 17 amino acids. The germline CDR1 and CDR2 sequences are MGHRA and YSYEKL. With V trimmed by 3 bases and J by 8 bases, 10 bases remained unmatched. CDR3 loop: CASSHTDRGPADSPLHF. CDR3 nucleotide sequence: TGCGCCAGCAGCCACACAGACAGGGGGCCCGCGGATTCACCCCTCCACTTT.

The V gene is TRBV4-2, the J gene TRBJ1-4; D not certain. This CDR3 has 17 residues. V was clipped by 2 bases and J by 0 bases, with 13 bases between them. Germline V lookup: CDR1 LGHNA, CDR2 YNFKEQ. CDR3 in DNA: TGTGCCAGCAGCCAATCTAGGGAGGAAGCAACTAATGAAAAACTGTTTTTT. Its protein product is CASSQSREEATNEKLFF.